The 2 T cell receptor beta chains given below trace back to one sample, sequenced in a study of a mutant IDH1 vaccine in newly diagnosed glioma. Time point in this sample: week 5, during vaccination. In every dose of vaccine, 300 ug of mutant IDH1 20-mer peptide was given alongside topical imiquimod. Data came from immunoSEQ multiplex PCR; TCRdb stores just in-frame clones and leaves some out. The sample has 25,000 to 30,000 clones, approximately 79% seen once. These receptors' targets are unknown. The sequencing used PBMCs, collected from a glioma patient whose treatment included an IDH1 peptide vaccine. The receptor set was obtained from a man aged 35-49 years with glioma. Some clones in this sample may be carry-over from other donors' samples.

The chain carries TRBV2 and TRBJ1-1; no definite D call. CDR1 and CDR2 from the germline V gene are SNHLY and FYNNEI. Trimming took 5 bases from V and 1 from J, leaving 8 bases between them. The CDR3 is made up of 13 amino acids. CDR3 nucleotide sequence: TGTGCCAGCAGTTCCAATAGGAACACTGAAGCTTTCTTT. This encodes CASSSNRNTEAFF.

The chain uses TRBV10-3 and TRBJ2-7; D is undetermined. Germline assignment: CDR1 ENHRY and CDR2 SYGVKD. The CDR3 has 14 residues. Trimming left V 0 bases short and J 2 bases short, with 8 bases between. The CDR3 DNA follows: TGTGCCATCAGTGAGTCCCCAGCTACCTACGAGCAGTACTTC. Translated: CAISESPATYEQYF.